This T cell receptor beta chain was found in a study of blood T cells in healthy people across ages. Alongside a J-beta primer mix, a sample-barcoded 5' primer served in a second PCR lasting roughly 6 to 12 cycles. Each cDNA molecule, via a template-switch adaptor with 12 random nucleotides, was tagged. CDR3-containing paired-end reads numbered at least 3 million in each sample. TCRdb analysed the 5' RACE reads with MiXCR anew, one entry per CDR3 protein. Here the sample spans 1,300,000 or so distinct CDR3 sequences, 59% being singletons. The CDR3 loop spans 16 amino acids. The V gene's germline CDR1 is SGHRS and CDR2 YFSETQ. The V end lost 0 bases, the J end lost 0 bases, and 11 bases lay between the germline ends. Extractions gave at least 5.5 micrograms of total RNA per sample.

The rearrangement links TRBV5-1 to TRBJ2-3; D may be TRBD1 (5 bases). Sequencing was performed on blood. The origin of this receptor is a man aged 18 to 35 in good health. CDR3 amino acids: CASSLEWGQSTDTQYF. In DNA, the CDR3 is TGCGCCAGCAGCTTGGAGTGGGGCCAGAGCACAGATACGCAGTATTTT.